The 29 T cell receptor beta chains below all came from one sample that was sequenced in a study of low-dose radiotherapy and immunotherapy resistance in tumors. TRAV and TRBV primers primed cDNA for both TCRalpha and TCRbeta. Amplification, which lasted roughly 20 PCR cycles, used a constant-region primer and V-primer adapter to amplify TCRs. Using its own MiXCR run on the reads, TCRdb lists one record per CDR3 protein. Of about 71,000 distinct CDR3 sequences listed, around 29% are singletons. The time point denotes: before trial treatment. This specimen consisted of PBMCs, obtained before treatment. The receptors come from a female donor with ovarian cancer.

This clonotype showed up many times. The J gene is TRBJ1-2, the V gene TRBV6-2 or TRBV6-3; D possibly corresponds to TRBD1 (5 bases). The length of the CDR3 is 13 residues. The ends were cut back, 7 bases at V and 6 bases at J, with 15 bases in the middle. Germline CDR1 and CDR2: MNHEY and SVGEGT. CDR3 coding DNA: TGTGCCAGCACCCCCGTGGTCAGGGATGGCTACACCTTC. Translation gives CASTPVVRDGYTF.

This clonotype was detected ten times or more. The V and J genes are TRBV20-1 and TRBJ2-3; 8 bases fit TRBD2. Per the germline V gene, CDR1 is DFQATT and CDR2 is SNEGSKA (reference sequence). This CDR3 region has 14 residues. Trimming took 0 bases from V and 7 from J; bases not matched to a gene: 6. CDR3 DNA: TGCAGTGCTAGAGAAGCAGCGGGAGAACATACGCAGTATTTT. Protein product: CSAREAAGEHTQYF.

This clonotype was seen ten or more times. CDR3 in amino acids: CASSRDRGSVNTIYF. Here the CDR3 DNA reads TGCGCCAGCAGTCGGGACAGGGGGTCGGTAAACACCATATATTTT. The chain joins TRBV4-3 to TRBJ1-3; the match to TRBD1 covers 11 bases. Germline V gene data show CDR1 as LGHNA and CDR2 as YSLEER. V lost 6 bases, J lost 6 bases, and 7 bases stayed unmatched. This CDR3 spans 15 amino acids.

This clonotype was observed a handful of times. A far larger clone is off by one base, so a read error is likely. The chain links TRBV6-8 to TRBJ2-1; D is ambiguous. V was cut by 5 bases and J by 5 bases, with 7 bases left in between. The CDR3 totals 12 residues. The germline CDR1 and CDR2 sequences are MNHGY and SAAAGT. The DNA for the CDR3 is TGTGCCAGCAGTAAACAAAACAATGAGCAGTTCTTC. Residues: CASSKQNNEQFF.

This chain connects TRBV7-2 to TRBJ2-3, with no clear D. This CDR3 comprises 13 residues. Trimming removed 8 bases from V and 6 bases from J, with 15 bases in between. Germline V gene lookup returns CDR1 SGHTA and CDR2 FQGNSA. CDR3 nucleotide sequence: TGTGCCAGCTGCCGGACCCGATTGGATACGCAGTATTTT. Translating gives CASCRTRLDTQYF.

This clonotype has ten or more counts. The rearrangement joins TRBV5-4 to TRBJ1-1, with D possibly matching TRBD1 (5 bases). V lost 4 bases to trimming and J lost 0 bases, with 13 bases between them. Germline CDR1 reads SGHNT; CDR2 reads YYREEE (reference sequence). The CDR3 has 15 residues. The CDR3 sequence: CASSAGRSMNTEAFF. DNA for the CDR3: TGTGCCAGCAGCGCGGGACGGAGCATGAACACTGAAGCTTTCTTT.

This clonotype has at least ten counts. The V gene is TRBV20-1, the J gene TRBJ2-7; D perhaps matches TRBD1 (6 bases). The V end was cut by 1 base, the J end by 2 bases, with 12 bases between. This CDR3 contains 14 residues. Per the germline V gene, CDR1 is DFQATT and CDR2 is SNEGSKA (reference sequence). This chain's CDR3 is CSARAIWGPYEQYF. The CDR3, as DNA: TGCAGTGCTAGAGCCATCTGGGGGCCCTACGAGCAGTACTTC.

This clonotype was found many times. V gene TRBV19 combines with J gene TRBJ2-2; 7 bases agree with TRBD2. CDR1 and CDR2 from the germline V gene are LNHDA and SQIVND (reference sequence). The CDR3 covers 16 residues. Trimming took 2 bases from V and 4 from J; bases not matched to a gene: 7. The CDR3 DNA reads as TGTGCCAGTAGTATACAGGGAGGGATCAGCACCGGGGAGCTGTTTTTT. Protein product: CASSIQGGISTGELFF.

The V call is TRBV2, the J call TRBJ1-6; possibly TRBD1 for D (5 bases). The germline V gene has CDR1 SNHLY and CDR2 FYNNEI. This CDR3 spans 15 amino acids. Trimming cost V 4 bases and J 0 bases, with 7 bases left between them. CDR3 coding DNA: TGTGCCAGCAGTGCAGGGAGCTCCTATAATTCACCCCTCCACTTT. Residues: CASSAGSSYNSPLHF.

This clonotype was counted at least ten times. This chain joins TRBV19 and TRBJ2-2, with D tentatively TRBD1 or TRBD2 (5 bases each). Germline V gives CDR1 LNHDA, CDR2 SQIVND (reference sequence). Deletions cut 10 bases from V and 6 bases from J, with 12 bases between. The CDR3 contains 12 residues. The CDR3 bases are TGTGCCACCTCAAGGGGACCCGGGGAGCTGTTTTTT. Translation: CATSRGPGELFF.

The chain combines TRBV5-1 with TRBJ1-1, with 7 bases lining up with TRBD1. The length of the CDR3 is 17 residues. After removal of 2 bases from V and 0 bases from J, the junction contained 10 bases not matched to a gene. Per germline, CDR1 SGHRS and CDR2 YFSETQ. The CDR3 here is CASSFWTGEALNTEAFF. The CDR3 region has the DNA TGCGCCAGCAGCTTTTGGACAGGTGAAGCCTTGAACACTGAAGCTTTCTTT.

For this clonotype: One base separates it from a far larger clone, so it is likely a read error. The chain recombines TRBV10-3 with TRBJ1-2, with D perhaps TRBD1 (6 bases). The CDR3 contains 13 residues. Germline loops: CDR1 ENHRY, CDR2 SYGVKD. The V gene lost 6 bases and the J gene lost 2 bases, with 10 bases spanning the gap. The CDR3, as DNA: TGTGCCATCAGAGCCACAGGGAACTATGGCTACACCTTC. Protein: CAIRATGNYGYTF.

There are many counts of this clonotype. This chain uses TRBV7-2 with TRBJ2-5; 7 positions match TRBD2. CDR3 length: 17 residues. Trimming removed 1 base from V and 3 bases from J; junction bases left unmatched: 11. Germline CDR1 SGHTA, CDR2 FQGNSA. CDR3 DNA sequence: TGTGCCAGCAGCTTAGATCCCAGGGTGAGCGGGGAAGAGACCCAGTACTTC. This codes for CASSLDPRVSGEETQYF.

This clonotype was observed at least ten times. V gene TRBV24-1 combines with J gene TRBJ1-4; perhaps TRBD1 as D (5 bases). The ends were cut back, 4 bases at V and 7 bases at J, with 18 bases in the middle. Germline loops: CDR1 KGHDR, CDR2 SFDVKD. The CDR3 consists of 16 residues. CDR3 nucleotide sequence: TGTGCCACCAGTGAGGGGGTCTTACCCGGCGGTGAAAAACTGTTTTTT. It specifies CATSEGVLPGGEKLFF.

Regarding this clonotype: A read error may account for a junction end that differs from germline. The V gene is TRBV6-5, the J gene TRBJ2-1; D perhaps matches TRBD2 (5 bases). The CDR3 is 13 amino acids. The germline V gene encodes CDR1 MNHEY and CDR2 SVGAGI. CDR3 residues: CSSSYYPGNEQFF. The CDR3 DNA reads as TGTTCCAGCAGTTATTATCCGGGGAATGAGCAGTTCTTC.

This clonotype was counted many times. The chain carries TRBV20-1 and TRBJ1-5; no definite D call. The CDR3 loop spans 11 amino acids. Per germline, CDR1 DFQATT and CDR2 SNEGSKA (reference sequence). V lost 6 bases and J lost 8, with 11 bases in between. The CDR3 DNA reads TGCAGTGCGTCTCGCGCGGAGCCCCAGCATTTT. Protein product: CSASRAEPQHF.

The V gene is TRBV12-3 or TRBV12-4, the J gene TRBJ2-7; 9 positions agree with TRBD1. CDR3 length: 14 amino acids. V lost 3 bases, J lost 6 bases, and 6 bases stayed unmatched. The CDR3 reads CASSFGTGYTEQYF. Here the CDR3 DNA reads TGTGCCAGCAGTTTTGGGACAGGGTATACCGAGCAGTACTTC.

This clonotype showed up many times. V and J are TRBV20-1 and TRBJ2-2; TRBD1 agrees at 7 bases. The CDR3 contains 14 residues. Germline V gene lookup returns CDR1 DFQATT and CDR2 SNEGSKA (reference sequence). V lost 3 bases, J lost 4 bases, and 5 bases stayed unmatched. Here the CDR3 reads CSARDDRATGELFF. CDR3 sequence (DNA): TGCAGTGCTAGGGACGACAGGGCCACCGGGGAGCTGTTTTTT.

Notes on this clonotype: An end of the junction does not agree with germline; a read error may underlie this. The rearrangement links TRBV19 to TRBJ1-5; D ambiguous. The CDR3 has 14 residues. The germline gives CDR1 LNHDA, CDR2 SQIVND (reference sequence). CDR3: CASSGPPGYQPHHF. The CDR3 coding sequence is TGTGCCAGTAGTGGACCGCCCGGCTATCAGCCCCACCATTTT.

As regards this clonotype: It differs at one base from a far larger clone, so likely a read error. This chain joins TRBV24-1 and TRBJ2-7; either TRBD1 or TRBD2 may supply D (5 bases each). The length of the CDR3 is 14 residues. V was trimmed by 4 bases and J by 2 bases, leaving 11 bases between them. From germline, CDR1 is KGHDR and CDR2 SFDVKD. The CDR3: CATSERGVPYEQYF. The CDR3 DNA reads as TGTGCCACCAGTGAGCGAGGGGTCCCCTACGAGCAGTACTTC.

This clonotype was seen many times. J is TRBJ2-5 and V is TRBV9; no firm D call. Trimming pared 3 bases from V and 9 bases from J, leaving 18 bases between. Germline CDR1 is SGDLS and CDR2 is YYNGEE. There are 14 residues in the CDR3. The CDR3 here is CASSGGPYPEAQYF. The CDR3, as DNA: TGTGCCAGCAGCGGAGGACCGTACCCTGAGGCCCAGTACTTC.

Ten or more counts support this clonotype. DNA for the CDR3: TGTGCAAGCTGGGGCCGGGGTGAGCAGTTCTTC. Its translation: CASWGRGEQFF. The rearrangement uses TRBV6-6 and TRBJ2-1, with D perhaps matching TRBD1 or TRBD2 (5 bases each). The CDR3 length is 11 residues. Germline loops: CDR1 MNHNY, CDR2 SVGAGI (reference sequence).

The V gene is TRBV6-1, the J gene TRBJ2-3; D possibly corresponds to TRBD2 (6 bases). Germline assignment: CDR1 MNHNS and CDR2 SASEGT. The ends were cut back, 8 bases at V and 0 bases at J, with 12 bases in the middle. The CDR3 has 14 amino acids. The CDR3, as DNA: TGTGCCAGCGGAGGGGTGACTAGCACAGATACGCAGTATTTT. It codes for CASGGVTSTDTQYF.

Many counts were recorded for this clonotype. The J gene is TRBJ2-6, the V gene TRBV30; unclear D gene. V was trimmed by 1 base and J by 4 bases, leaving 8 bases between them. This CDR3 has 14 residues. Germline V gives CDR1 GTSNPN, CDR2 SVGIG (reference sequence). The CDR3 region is CAWSAGPGANVLTF. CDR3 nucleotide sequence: TGTGCCTGGAGTGCAGGCCCGGGGGCCAACGTCCTGACTTTC.

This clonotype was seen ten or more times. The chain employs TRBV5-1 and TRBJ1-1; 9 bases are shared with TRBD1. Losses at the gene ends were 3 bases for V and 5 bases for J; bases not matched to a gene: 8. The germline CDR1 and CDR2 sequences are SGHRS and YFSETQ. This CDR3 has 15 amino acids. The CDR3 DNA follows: TGCGCCAGCAGCTCGAACAGGGGGCGGAGTACTGAAGCTTTCTTT. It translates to CASSSNRGRSTEAFF.

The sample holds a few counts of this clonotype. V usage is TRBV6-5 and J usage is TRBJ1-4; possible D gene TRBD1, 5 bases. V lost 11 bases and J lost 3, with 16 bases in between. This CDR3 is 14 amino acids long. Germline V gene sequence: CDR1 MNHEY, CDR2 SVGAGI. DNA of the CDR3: TGTGCCGCCCAAAGGGGATCGGCTAATGAAAAACTGTTTTTT. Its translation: CAAQRGSANEKLFF.

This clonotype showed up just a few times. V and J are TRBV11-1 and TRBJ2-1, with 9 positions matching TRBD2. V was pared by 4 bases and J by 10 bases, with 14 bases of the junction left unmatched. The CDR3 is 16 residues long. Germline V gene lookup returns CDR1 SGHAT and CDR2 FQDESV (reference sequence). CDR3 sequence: CASSSGAGGRGREQFF. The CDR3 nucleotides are TGTGCCAGCAGCTCAGGGGCGGGGGGGAGGGGAAGGGAGCAGTTCTTC.

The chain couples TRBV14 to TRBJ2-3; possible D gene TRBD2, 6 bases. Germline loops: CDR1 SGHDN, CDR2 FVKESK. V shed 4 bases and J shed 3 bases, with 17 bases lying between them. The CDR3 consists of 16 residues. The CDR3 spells CASSRAFSGPTDTQYF. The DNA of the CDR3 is TGTGCCAGCAGCCGGGCCTTCAGCGGGCCAACAGATACGCAGTATTTT.

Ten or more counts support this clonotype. CDR3 nucleotides: TGTGCCACCAGTGATCCCTGGGGGCTCCTAGACAATGAGCAGTTCTTC. Its translation is CATSDPWGLLDNEQFF. The V and J genes are TRBV24-1 and TRBJ2-1; D is perhaps TRBD1 (6 bases). Trimming stripped 3 bases from V and 5 bases from J, with 16 bases between. Germline V gene data show CDR1 as KGHDR and CDR2 as SFDVKD. The CDR3 has 16 amino acids.